The 10 T cell receptor beta chains in this list originate from one sample, sequenced in a study of blood T cells in healthy people across ages. Using a J-beta primer mix together with a sample-barcoded 5' primer, a second PCR was run for roughly 7 to 11 cycles. TCRdb reprocessed the 5' RACE reads via MiXCR and lists one record per CDR3 protein. The sample yields about 580,000 distinct CDR3 sequences, under 55% seen once. Sequencing was done on a sample of blood. All receptors derive from a man of 80 years or more in good health.

This chain uses TRBV7-9 with TRBJ1-1; weak D call: TRBD1 (6 bases). Trimming removed 2 bases at V and 5 bases at J, with 12 bases between. The CDR3 has 14 amino acids. The germline gives CDR1 SEHNR, CDR2 FQNEAQ (reference sequence). The CDR3 here is CASSLQGQGTEAFF. The CDR3 nucleotides are TGTGCCAGCAGCTTACAGGGTCAGGGGACTGAAGCTTTCTTT.

The V gene is TRBV6-1, the J gene TRBJ2-5, with a weak D call TRBD2 (7 bases). The CDR3 is made up of 15 amino acids. V was shortened by 5 bases and J by 5 bases, with 18 bases between the two germline ends. Germline V gene data show CDR1 as MNHNS and CDR2 as SASEGT. CDR3 coding DNA: TGTGCCAGCAGTAGGGGGACCCGGCGGGAGGAGACCCAGTACTTC. It is translated as CASSRGTRREETQYF.

This clonotype was seen repeatedly, ten times or more. This CDR3 reads CASSYGASGLAKNIQYF. Here the CDR3 DNA reads TGTGCCAGCAGTTACGGGGCTAGCGGGCTAGCCAAAAACATTCAGTACTTC. This rearrangement joins TRBV6-5 to TRBJ2-4, with 8 bases identical to TRBD2. The CDR3 spans 17 residues. Germline-derived CDR1 and CDR2 are MNHEY and SVGAGI. The J segment lost 0 bases and the V segment lost 2 bases, leaving 6 bases of the junction unmatched.

This chain connects TRBV5-5 to TRBJ1-5; D remains unclear. V lost 0 bases and J 3 bases, leaving 19 bases between the germline ends. The CDR3 has 18 amino acids. The germline V gene has CDR1 SGHKS and CDR2 YYEKEE (reference sequence). The CDR3 spells CASSLGPRVGSDNQPQHF. CDR3 coding DNA: TGTGCCAGCAGCTTGGGCCCCCGAGTTGGGTCGGACAATCAGCCCCAGCATTTT.

The sample holds a few counts of this clonotype. V and J are TRBV2 and TRBJ1-1, with 10 positions matching TRBD1. Trimming at V came to 6 bases and at J to 4 bases, leaving 5 bases not matched to a gene. Germline V gene sequence: CDR1 SNHLY, CDR2 FYNNEI. This CDR3 is 14 amino acids long. CDR3 amino acids: CASRTGQGPTEAFF. The CDR3 coding sequence is TGTGCCAGCAGAACGGGACAGGGGCCCACTGAAGCTTTCTTT. The whole variable domain, remainder taken from reference TRBV2 and TRBJ1-1, is EPEVTQTPSHQVTQMGQEVILRCVPISNHLYFYWYRQILGQKVEFLVSFYNNEISEKSEIFDDQFSVERPDGSNFTLKIRSTKLEDSAMYFCASRTGQGPTEAFFGQGTRLTVV.

A note on this clonotype: At one boundary the junction diverges from the germline segment, which might be a read error. This sequence joins TRBV7-9 and TRBJ1-6; D is perhaps TRBD1 (6 bases). CDR3 size: 17 residues. Per the germline V gene, CDR1 is SEHNR and CDR2 is FQNEAQ (reference sequence). The CDR3 loop is CASSLLSGDRYNAPLHF. The CDR3 region has the DNA TGTGCCAGCAGCTTATTGTCCGGCGACAGGTATAATGCACCCCTCCACTTT. The variable domain in full, completed from reference TRBV7-9 and TRBJ1-6, reads DTGVSQNPRHKITKRGQNVTFRCDPISEHNRLYWYRQTLGQGPEFLTYFQNEAQLEKSRLLSDRFSAERPKGSFSTLEIQRTEQGDSAMYLCASSLLSGDRYNAPLHFGNGTRLTVT.

The chain carries TRBV28 and TRBJ1-2; 7 bases are a match to TRBD1. Looked up from germline, CDR1 is MDHEN and CDR2 is SYDVKM. V was pared by 6 bases and J by 4 bases, with 2 bases of the junction left unmatched. There are 12 residues in the CDR3. CDR3 bases: TGTGCCAGCAGGACAGGGTCCTATGGCTACACCTTC. It specifies CASRTGSYGYTF.

V gene TRBV12-3 or TRBV12-4 combines with J gene TRBJ2-7; 12 bases fit TRBD1. V dropped 4 bases and J dropped 0; count of bases not matched to a gene: 7. This CDR3 comprises 17 residues. CDR3 bases: TGTGCCAGCAGTTCCGGCGGGGACAGGGGGCACTCCTACGAGCAGTACTTC. Translated: CASSSGGDRGHSYEQYF.

There are a few counts of this clonotype. The chain uses TRBV20-1 and TRBJ1-2; TRBD1 matches 9 bases. Losses at the gene ends were 1 base for V and 8 bases for J; bases not matched to a gene: 11. Per the germline V gene, CDR1 is DFQATT and CDR2 is SNEGSKA (reference sequence). CDR3 length: 15 amino acids. The CDR3 loop reads CSARALTTGGGGYTF. The CDR3 DNA reads TGCAGTGCTAGAGCCTTAACGACAGGGGGTGGGGGCTACACCTTC.

J is TRBJ2-5 and V is TRBV7-2; the D is unclear. The V and J ends lost 5 bases and 1 base respectively, with 8 bases between them. This CDR3 has 13 amino acids. Germline CDR1 is SGHTA and CDR2 is FQGNSA. The CDR3 DNA reads as TGTGCCAGCAGCCTATCGGTCCAAGAGACCCAGTACTTC. Its protein product is CASSLSVQETQYF.